Detailed here is one T cell receptor (beta chain). Its antigen is undetermined. This table comes from immunoSEQ multiplex PCR, and its TCRdb copy is limited to in-frame clones, with some not included. The table records about 130,000 clones, over 75% of them present only once. This sample was taken from a study of T cell responses to AZD1222 COVID-19 vaccine. Overall study results and limits: The CD4 TCRs associated with vaccination extended across spike and predominated at 160-218 and 743-854. Sampling captured repertoires only after the peak T cell response. Donors skewed white British and female; clonal diversity was possibly underestimated. Only six people who got AZD1222 tested seropositive at baseline.

Germline V gives CDR1 GTSNPN, CDR2 SVGIG (reference sequence). V lost 3 bases and J 3 bases, leaving 12 bases between the germline ends. The length of the CDR3 is 13 residues. The chain recombines TRBV30 with TRBJ2-7; a weak D match, TRBD2 (5 bases). The TCR sequence derives from an adult who received the AZD1222 COVID-19 vaccine. This sample comprised peripheral blood, obtained 28 days after the second AZD1222 dose. The CDR3: CAWSNGIHYEQYF. The CDR3, as DNA: TGTGCCTGGAGCAACGGGATTCACTACGAGCAGTACTTC.